The next 22 T cell receptor beta chains were all read from a single sample in a study of cytomegalovirus exposure and HLA in healthy donors. Primers included in the PCR were 60 Vbeta and 13 Jbeta primers. Using immunoSEQ multiplex PCR, the repertoire was profiled, and TCRdb retains in-frame clones only, with some absent. The sample has around 210,000 clones; around 78% are singletons. Sequencing used PBMCs. The receptors originated from a boy younger than 18 in good health and CMV-seronegative.

The J gene is TRBJ2-5, the V gene TRBV7-2; TRBD1 agrees at 7 bases. V was clipped by 7 bases and J by 1 base; unmatched bases: 12. In germline, CDR1 is SGHTA, CDR2 FQGNSA. The CDR3 contains 16 residues. DNA of the CDR3: TGTGCCAGCAACAAAATGGGAACAGGGGCCCAAGAGACCCAGTACTTC. Protein sequence: CASNKMGTGAQETQYF.

This sequence joins TRBV15 and TRBJ1-2; 7 bases are shared with TRBD1. CDR3 length: 14 amino acids. V dropped 0 bases and J dropped 8; count of bases not matched to a gene: 6. CDR1 is LNHNV, CDR2 YYDKDF, per germline (reference sequence). This chain's CDR3 is CATSRETGVYGYTF. The CDR3 DNA reads TGTGCCACCAGCAGAGAAACAGGGGTGTACGGCTACACCTTC.

CDR3 DNA sequence: TGTGCCAGCAGCGGGACAACCTATGGCTACACCTTC. Encoded protein: CASSGTTYGYTF. J is TRBJ1-2 and V is TRBV9, with D possibly TRBD1 on 5 matching bases. This CDR3 has 12 residues. Germline values: CDR1 SGDLS, CDR2 YYNGEE. V lost 3 bases and J lost 4, with 7 bases in between. The full variable domain, with the rest looked up from reference TRBV9 and TRBJ1-2, is DSGVTQTPKHLITATGQRVTLRCSPRSGDLSVYWYQQSLDQGLQFLIQYYNGEERAKGNILERFSAQQFPDLHSELNLSSLELGDSALYFCASSGTTYGYTFGSGTRLTVV.

This clone was observed a handful of times. This chain uses TRBV4-1 with TRBJ1-1; possible D gene TRBD1, 6 bases. The V gene's germline CDR1 is MGHRA and CDR2 YSYEKL. The CDR3 consists of 15 residues. V lost 4 bases and J 2 bases, leaving 14 bases between the germline ends. Here the CDR3 DNA reads TGCGCCAGCAGCCTGAACAGGGACTATAACACTGAAGCTTTCTTT. Its translation is CASSLNRDYNTEAFF.

The table lists this clone with a count of one. This chain uses TRBV29-1 with TRBJ2-1, with 9 nucleotides matching TRBD2. CDR3 size: 13 residues. Germline V gene sequence: CDR1 SQVTM, CDR2 ANQGSEA. The junction had 2 bases not matched to a gene; V was cut back by 3 bases and J by 5 bases. CDR3 region: CSVDLAGNNEQFF. The CDR3 region has the DNA TGCAGCGTTGACCTAGCGGGAAACAATGAGCAGTTCTTC.

The chain employs TRBV29-1 and TRBJ2-1, with 8 bases matching TRBD2. CDR1 is SQVTM and CDR2 is ANQGSEA in the germline V gene. The ends lost 2 bases at V and 9 bases at J; junction bases unmatched: 9. This CDR3 contains 14 residues. CDR3 sequence: CSVEPAGVGPEQFF. CDR3 in DNA: TGCAGCGTTGAACCAGCGGGAGTAGGCCCTGAGCAGTTCTTC.

This chain uses TRBV5-1 with TRBJ1-4; TRBD1 is a possible D gene (6 bases). CDR1 is SGHRS and CDR2 is YFSETQ in the germline V gene. There are 14 residues in the CDR3. V was clipped by 2 bases and J by 6 bases, with 11 bases between them. Written as DNA, the CDR3 is TGCGCCAGCAGCTTCGGTTCAGGGGATGAAAAACTGTTTTTT. Translated, it gives CASSFGSGDEKLFF.

This chain links TRBV19 with TRBJ2-5; D remains ambiguous. The CDR3 totals 13 residues. Germline lookup yields CDR1 LNHDA and CDR2 SQIVND (reference sequence). The V end lost 1 base, the J end lost 4 bases, and 7 bases lay between the germline ends. CDR3 in DNA: TGTGCCAGTAGTATAGCTGCAGGAGAGACCCAGTACTTC. Translation: CASSIAAGETQYF. Using reference TRBV19 and TRBJ2-5 for the parts outside the CDR3, the full variable domain is DGGITQSPKYLFRKEGQNVTLSCEQNLNHDAMYWYRQDPGQGLRLIYYSQIVNDFQKGDIAEGYSVSREKKESFPLTVTSAQKNPTAFYLCASSIAAGETQYFGPGTRLLVL.

This clone was observed once. The genes are TRBV2 and TRBJ2-7; 7 bases align to TRBD1. The J segment lost 8 bases and the V segment lost 4 bases, leaving 8 bases of the junction unmatched. Germline V gene sequence: CDR1 SNHLY, CDR2 FYNNEI. The CDR3 totals 13 residues. CDR3 in amino acids: CASSGNRGCKQYF. The CDR3 DNA sequence: TGTGCCAGCAGTGGCAACAGGGGTTGTAAGCAGTACTTC.

The chain has TRBV30 and TRBJ2-7; 7 bases agree with TRBD1. This CDR3 has 15 amino acids. From germline, CDR1 is GTSNPN and CDR2 SVGIG (reference sequence). V shed 3 bases, J shed 2 bases, and the junction held 10 bases outside the gene matches. CDR3 DNA: TGTGCCTGGAGAAGGGTCCGGACAGGACCCTACGAGCAGTACTTC. It specifies CAWRRVRTGPYEQYF.

The chain is built from TRBV11-3 and TRBJ1-1, with 8 nucleotides matching TRBD1. Germline CDR1 is SGHNT and CDR2 is YENEEA. J lost 1 base, V lost 5 bases, and 9 bases had no gene match. The CDR3 extends over 16 amino acids. The DNA for the CDR3 is TGTGCCAGCAGCAGAGGCTCCGGGACAGGGAACACTGAAGCTTTCTTT. Translating gives CASSRGSGTGNTEAFF.

The chain uses TRBV2 and TRBJ2-4, with a tentative D call TRBD1 (6 bases). This CDR3 has 11 residues. Trimming left V 9 bases short and J 9 bases short, with 12 bases between. The V gene's germline CDR1 is SNHLY and CDR2 FYNNEI. The DNA of the CDR3 is TGTGCCAGTGGGAACAGGGCCATTCAGTACTTC. Protein sequence: CASGNRAIQYF.

The chain carries TRBV13 and TRBJ2-7; D is ambiguous. V was shortened by 0 bases and J by 3 bases, with 9 bases between the two germline ends. Germline CDR1 PRHDT, CDR2 FYEKMQ (reference sequence). The CDR3 runs to 14 residues. The CDR3 reads CASSLGGSNYEQYF. In nucleotides, the CDR3 is TGTGCCAGCAGCTTAGGGGGCTCCAACTACGAGCAGTACTTC.

The chain joins TRBV6-4 to TRBJ2-1; weak D call: TRBD2 (5 bases). V was pared by 4 bases and J by 4 bases, with 14 bases between. The CDR3 runs to 15 residues. Germline values: CDR1 MRHNA, CDR2 SNTAGT. The CDR3 DNA sequence: TGTGCCAGCAGTGCGGACTCAGCAAAATACAATGAGCAGTTCTTC. It encodes CASSADSAKYNEQFF.

The table lists this clone with a count of one. The V and J genes are TRBV11-3 and TRBJ1-1; 9 bases match TRBD1. CDR3 size: 16 residues. The ends lost 7 bases at V and 4 bases at J; junction bases unmatched: 13. The V gene's germline CDR1 is SGHNT and CDR2 YENEEA. The CDR3 sequence: CASNLGGWTGVTEAFF. The CDR3 nucleotides read TGTGCCAGCAATCTAGGAGGGTGGACAGGGGTCACTGAAGCTTTCTTT.

The chain combines TRBV2 with TRBJ2-1; 10 nucleotides align to TRBD2. With 6 bases clipped from V and 1 base from J, the junction kept 3 bases outside the gene matches. The CDR3 covers 15 residues. Germline assignment: CDR1 SNHLY and CDR2 FYNNEI. CDR3: CASSPLAGSYNEQFF. The CDR3 coding sequence is TGTGCCAGCAGCCCACTAGCGGGATCCTACAATGAGCAGTTCTTC.

The rearrangement links TRBV4-2 to TRBJ2-1; D unclear. Germline V gene sequence: CDR1 LGHNA, CDR2 YNFKEQ. V dropped 6 bases and J dropped 4 bases, with 13 bases sitting between them. This CDR3 contains 14 residues. The CDR3, as DNA: TGTGCCAGCAGTCTTGATGGCGGATACAATGAGCAGTTCTTC. Encoded protein: CASSLDGGYNEQFF.

The V gene is TRBV4-1, the J gene TRBJ1-1, with D perhaps matching TRBD1 (5 bases). Trimming stripped 1 base from V and 7 bases from J, with 13 bases between. Per the germline V gene, CDR1 is MGHRA and CDR2 is YSYEKL. This CDR3 is built from 14 residues. In DNA form, the CDR3 reads TGCGCCAGCAGCCAAGTTTTCACAGGCGGTGAAGCTTTCTTT. This sequence encodes CASSQVFTGGEAFF.

The gene calls are TRBV30 and TRBJ2-1; perhaps TRBD2 as D (5 bases). Germline CDR1 and CDR2: GTSNPN and SVGIG (reference sequence). This CDR3 has 14 residues. V dropped 5 bases and J dropped 7 bases, with 18 bases sitting between them. CDR3 bases: TGTGCCTGGGACTTAACTAGAGGTCTAAATGAGCAGTTCTTC. Its translation is CAWDLTRGLNEQFF.

The chain combines TRBV6-5 with TRBJ1-3, with D possibly being TRBD1 (5 bases). Germline assignment: CDR1 MNHEY and CDR2 SVGAGI. CDR3 size: 15 residues. The germline V and J ends were trimmed by 6 bases and 0 bases, with 12 bases remaining between them. CDR3 sequence: CASRRQSSSGNTIYF. CDR3 DNA sequence: TGTGCCAGCAGAAGACAGTCTTCCTCTGGAAACACCATATATTTT.

The V call is TRBV7-2, the J call TRBJ1-2; no reliable D call. Trimming took off 6 bases at V and 8 bases at J, with 13 bases between the two ends. The CDR3 contains 12 residues. Germline lookup yields CDR1 SGHTA and CDR2 FQGNSA. The CDR3: CASRRPPRGYTF. The CDR3 nucleotides read TGTGCCAGCAGACGTCCTCCCCGGGGCTACACCTTC.

The V and J genes are TRBV6-1 and TRBJ1-1; possible D gene TRBD1, 5 bases. The length of the CDR3 is 13 residues. V was cut by 8 bases and J by 4 bases, with 14 bases left in between. CDR1 and CDR2 from the germline V gene are MNHNS and SASEGT. CDR3 in DNA: TGTGCCAGCGCAAGCTTTAGGGGCACTGAAGCTTTCTTT. Amino acid sequence: CASASFRGTEAFF.